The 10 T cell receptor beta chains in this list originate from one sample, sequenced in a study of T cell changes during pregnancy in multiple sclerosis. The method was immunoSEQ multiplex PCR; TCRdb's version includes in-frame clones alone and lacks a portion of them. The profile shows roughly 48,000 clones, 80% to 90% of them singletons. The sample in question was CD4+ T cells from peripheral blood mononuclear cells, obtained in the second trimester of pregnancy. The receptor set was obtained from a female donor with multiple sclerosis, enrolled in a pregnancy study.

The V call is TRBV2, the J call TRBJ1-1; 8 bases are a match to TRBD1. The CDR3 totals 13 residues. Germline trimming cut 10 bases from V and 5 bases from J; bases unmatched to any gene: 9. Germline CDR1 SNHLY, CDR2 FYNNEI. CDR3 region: CANILTGETEAFF. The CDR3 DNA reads TGTGCCAACATACTGACAGGGGAGACTGAAGCTTTCTTT.

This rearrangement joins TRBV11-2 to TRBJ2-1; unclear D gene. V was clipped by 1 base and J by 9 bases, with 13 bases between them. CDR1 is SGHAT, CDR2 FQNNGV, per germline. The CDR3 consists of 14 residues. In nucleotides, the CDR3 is TGTGCCAGCAGCTTAGGGGCAGTCCGTGGTGAGCAGTTCTTC. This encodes CASSLGAVRGEQFF.

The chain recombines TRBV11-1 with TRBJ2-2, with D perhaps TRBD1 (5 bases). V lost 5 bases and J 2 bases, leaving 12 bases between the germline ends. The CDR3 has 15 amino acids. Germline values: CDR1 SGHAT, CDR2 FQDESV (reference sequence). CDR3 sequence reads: CASSQMTDNTGELFF. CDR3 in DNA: TGTGCCAGCAGCCAAATGACAGATAACACCGGGGAGCTGTTTTTT.

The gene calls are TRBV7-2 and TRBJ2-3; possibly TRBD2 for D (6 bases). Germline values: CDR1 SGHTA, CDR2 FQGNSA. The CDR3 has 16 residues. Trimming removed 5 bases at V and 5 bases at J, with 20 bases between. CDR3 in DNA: TGTGCCAGCAGCACTCCCCTAGCGTTTGGTGGAGATACGCAGTATTTT. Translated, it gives CASSTPLAFGGDTQYF.

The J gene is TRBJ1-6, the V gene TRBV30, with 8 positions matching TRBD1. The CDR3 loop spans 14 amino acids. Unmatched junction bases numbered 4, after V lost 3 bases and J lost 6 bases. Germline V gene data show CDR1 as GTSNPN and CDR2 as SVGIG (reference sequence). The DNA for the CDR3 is TGTGCCTGGAGGCTAGGACAGGGTAATTCACCCCTCCACTTT. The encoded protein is CAWRLGQGNSPLHF.

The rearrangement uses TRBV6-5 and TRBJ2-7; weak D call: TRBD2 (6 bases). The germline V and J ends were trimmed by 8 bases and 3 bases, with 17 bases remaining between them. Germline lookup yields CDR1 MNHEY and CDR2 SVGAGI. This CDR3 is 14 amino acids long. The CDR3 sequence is CASRSGTGGYEQYF. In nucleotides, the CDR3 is TGTGCCAGCCGATCCGGGACTGGAGGCTACGAGCAGTACTTC.

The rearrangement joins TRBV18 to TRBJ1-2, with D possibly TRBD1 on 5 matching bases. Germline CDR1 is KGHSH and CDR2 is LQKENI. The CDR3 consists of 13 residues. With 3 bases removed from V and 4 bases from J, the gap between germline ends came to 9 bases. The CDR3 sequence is CASSPGGSYGYTF. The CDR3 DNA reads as TGTGCCAGCTCACCGGGGGGGAGCTATGGCTACACCTTC. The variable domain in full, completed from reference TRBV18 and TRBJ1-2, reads NAGVMQNPRHLVRRRGQEARLRCSPMKGHSHVYWYRQLPEEGLKFMVYLQKENIIDESGMPKERFSAEFPKEGPSILRIQQVVRGDSAAYFCASSPGGSYGYTFGSGTRLTVV.

CDR3 sequence: CASSEDRNTIYF. CDR3 nucleotides: TGTGCCAGCTCCGAGGACAGAAACACCATATATTTT. The rearrangement uses TRBV18 and TRBJ1-3; weak D call: TRBD1 (5 bases). The CDR3 is made up of 12 amino acids. Germline CDR1 and CDR2: KGHSH and LQKENI. Trimming cost V 6 bases and J 5 bases, with 8 bases left between them.

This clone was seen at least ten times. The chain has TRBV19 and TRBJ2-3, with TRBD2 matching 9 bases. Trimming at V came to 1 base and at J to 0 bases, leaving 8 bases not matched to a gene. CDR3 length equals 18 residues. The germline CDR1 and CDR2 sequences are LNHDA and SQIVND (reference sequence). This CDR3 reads CASSIGLAGPTSTDTQYF. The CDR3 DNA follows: TGTGCCAGTAGTATAGGTCTAGCGGGACCCACTAGCACAGATACGCAGTATTTT.

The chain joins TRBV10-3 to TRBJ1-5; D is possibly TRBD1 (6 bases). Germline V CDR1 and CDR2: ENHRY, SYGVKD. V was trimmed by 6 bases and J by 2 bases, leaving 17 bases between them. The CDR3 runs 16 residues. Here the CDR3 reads CAIRGDTFYGNQPQHF. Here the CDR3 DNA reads TGTGCCATCAGGGGGGACACCTTCTACGGCAATCAGCCCCAGCATTTT.